This T cell receptor (beta chain) was documented in a study of Ad26.COV2.S vaccination and SARS-CoV-2 variants. Study as a whole: Ad26.COV2.S was injected intramuscularly once or twice, 56 days apart.

Only in-frame clones appear in the TCRdb table, and some are missing; sequencing was by immunoSEQ multiplex PCR. The table includes about 370,000 clones, about nine tenths detected once. Specified treatment: about 20 received Ad26.COV2.S at low or high dose, single or two shots; 5 received placebo; per-sample allocation not given. Collection of the samples took place on day 63 after the first injection of vaccine or placebo. Notes on the study in general: Substantial breadth was reported for post-vaccination spike-specific CD8+ and CD4+ T cells.

With 1 base removed from V and 2 bases from J, the gap between germline ends came to 3 bases. The germline CDR1 and CDR2 sequences are SGHDN and FVKESK. The CDR3 has 13 residues. In the case of this clone: The antigen is not known.

This receptor was identified in a person aged 18-65 years who received the Ad26.COV2.S COVID-19 vaccine or a placebo. Specimen: peripheral blood, collected in a trial of Ad26.COV2.S vaccine versus placebo. This chain uses TRBV14 with TRBJ1-3; no reliable D call. The chain's CDR3 is CASSQGPGNTIYF. CDR3 bases: TGTGCCAGCAGCCAAGGGCCTGGAAACACCATATATTTT.